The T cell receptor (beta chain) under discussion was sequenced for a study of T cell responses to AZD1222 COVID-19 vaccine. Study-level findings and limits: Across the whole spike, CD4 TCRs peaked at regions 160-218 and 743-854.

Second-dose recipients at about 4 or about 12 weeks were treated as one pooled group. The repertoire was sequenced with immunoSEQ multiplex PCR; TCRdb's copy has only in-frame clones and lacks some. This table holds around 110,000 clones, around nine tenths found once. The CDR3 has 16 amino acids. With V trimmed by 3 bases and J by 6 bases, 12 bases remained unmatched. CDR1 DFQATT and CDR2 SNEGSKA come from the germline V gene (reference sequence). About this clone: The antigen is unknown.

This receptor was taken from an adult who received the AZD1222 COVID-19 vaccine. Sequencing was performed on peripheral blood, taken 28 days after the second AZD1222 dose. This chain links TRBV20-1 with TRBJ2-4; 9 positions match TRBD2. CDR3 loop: CSASHPSGNVGNIQYF. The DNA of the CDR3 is TGCAGTGCTAGTCATCCTAGCGGGAATGTGGGAAACATTCAGTACTTC.